This TCR beta chain was retrieved from a study of OX40 agonist ivuxolimab in advanced cancers. Across the study: Dosing consisted of intravenous ivuxolimab at 0.01 to 10 mg/kg every 2 weeks. Study-level results: Relative to CD4+ cells, CD8+ T cells on average had more expanded clones.

With respect to this clone: The antigen remains unidentified.

CDR1 is SNHLY, CDR2 FYNNEI, per germline. The CDR3 has 12 amino acids. The V and J ends lost 7 bases and 6 bases respectively, with 10 bases between them. Only in-frame clones appear in the TCRdb table, and some are missing; sequencing was by immunoSEQ multiplex PCR. Among about 37,000 clones listed, approximately 92% were seen once. This chain links TRBV2 with TRBJ2-1; maybe TRBD2 (6 bases). The specimen was CD4+ or CD8+ T cells sorted from blood, collected in a trial of the OX40 agonist ivuxolimab. The clonotype was recovered from an adult with an advanced solid tumor such as melanoma, head and neck, liver or kidney cancer. The CDR3 sequence is CASISGSNEQFF. CDR3 nucleotides: TGTGCCAGCATTTCCGGGAGCAATGAGCAGTTCTTC.